The source of this T cell receptor beta chain is a study of neurological immune-mediated disorders. By 5'RACE with 10-nucleotide random UMIs, the cDNA was made. TCRdb used MiXCR to reprocess the 5' RACE reads, holding one entry per CDR3 protein. The sample contains some 77,000 distinct CDR3 sequences, about 9% of which appear only once. Ten or more counts support this clonotype. The CDR3 consists of 14 residues. Germline CDR1 and CDR2: MDHEN and SYDVKM. V was cut by 5 bases and J by 4 bases, with 12 bases left in between. The specimen was PBMCs. The chain links TRBV28 to TRBJ2-1; the D is unclear. The receptor was derived from a man between 45 and 60 years old in good health. The DNA of the CDR3 is TGTGCCAGCAGTGTATCCTTTGGGTACAATGAGCAGTTCTTC. It specifies CASSVSFGYNEQFF.